The 15 T cell receptor beta chains presented below share a single source sample, sequenced in a study of blood T cell repertoires in COVID-19 (dated by TCRdb to the early 2020s). The library was generated by the immunoSEQ multiplex PCR assay. In TCRdb, the immuneACCESS table is reduced to in-frame sequences with V and J assigned. These tables do not hold every clone; where another copy was compared, an unresolved V gene accounts for under half, and the others remain unexplained. The sample contains around 39,000 clones, just over 85% of them found a single time. Of the sample, about 7.7% is held by the ten largest clones. The sequenced sample consisted of peripheral blood. These receptors all stem from a man in his fifties or sixties with active COVID-19.

The rearrangement joins TRBV18 to TRBJ1-2; no definite D call. The length of the CDR3 is 13 residues. Looked up from germline, CDR1 is KGHSH and CDR2 is LQKENI. The V and J ends lost 3 bases and 2 bases respectively, with 7 bases between them. CDR3 nucleotides: TGTGCCAGCTCACCGGGCAGCAACTATGGCTACACCTTC. It translates to CASSPGSNYGYTF. Based on the CDR3 plus reference TRBV18 and TRBJ1-2, the full variable domain is NAGVMQNPRHLVRRRGQEARLRCSPMKGHSHVYWYRQLPEEGLKFMVYLQKENIIDESGMPKERFSAEFPKEGPSILRIQQVVRGDSAAYFCASSPGSNYGYTFGSGTRLTVV.

The rearrangement uses TRBV4-3 and TRBJ2-2; TRBD2 matches at 14 bases. Germline CDR1 and CDR2: LGHNA and YSLEER. The CDR3 has 18 residues. The J segment lost 6 bases and the V segment lost 3 bases, leaving 9 bases of the junction unmatched. The CDR3 bases are TGCGCCAGCAGCCAGGGACTAGCGGGAGCGATTGGGGCCGGGGAGCTGTTTTTT. Translating gives CASSQGLAGAIGAGELFF.

The V and J genes are TRBV10-2 and TRBJ1-1; D unresolved. This CDR3 contains 12 residues. V lost 4 bases to trimming and J lost 11 bases, with 14 bases between them. Germline values: CDR1 WSHSY, CDR2 SAAADI. The CDR3 reads CASSGRADRAFF. The CDR3 region has the DNA TGCGCCAGCAGTGGGAGGGCTGATAGGGCTTTCTTT.

This clone was detected only once. The chain recombines TRBV10-2 with TRBJ2-1; TRBD2 matches 9 bases. Trimming took 0 bases from V and 4 from J; bases not matched to a gene: 4. Germline V gene data show CDR1 as WSHSY and CDR2 as SAAADI. The CDR3 has 16 residues. CDR3 amino acids: CASSESLAGSYNEQFF. The CDR3 DNA sequence: TGCGCCAGCAGTGAGTCTCTAGCGGGGTCGTACAATGAGCAGTTCTTC.

The chain combines TRBV5-5 with TRBJ1-1, with D unresolved. This CDR3 is 15 amino acids long. V lost 5 bases to trimming and J lost 2 bases, with 16 bases between them. Germline V gene sequence: CDR1 SGHKS, CDR2 YYEKEE (reference sequence). Written as DNA, the CDR3 is TGTGCCAGCAGACCCGGGGTGGGGTTAAACACTGAAGCTTTCTTT. Translated: CASRPGVGLNTEAFF.

This sequence joins TRBV20-1 and TRBJ2-1; 8 bases fit TRBD2. V trimming: 4 bases; J trimming: 9 bases; junction bases outside the gene matches: 2. The CDR3 is 11 amino acids. Germline V lookup: CDR1 DFQATT, CDR2 SNEGSKA (reference sequence). The DNA of the CDR3 is TGCAGTGCTAAGACTAGCGCTGAGCAGTTCTTC. Its translation: CSAKTSAEQFF.

The V call is TRBV19, the J call TRBJ2-2, with D possibly being TRBD1 (6 bases). The V end was cut by 8 bases, the J end by 8 bases, with 15 bases between. This CDR3 is built from 13 residues. Germline CDR1 reads LNHDA; CDR2 reads SQIVND (reference sequence). The CDR3 nucleotides read TGTGCCAGTGGGGGACAAATTCTTGGGGAGCTGTTTTTT. Translated, it gives CASGGQILGELFF. Variable domain in full (rest from reference TRBV19 and TRBJ2-2): DGGITQSPKYLFRKEGQNVTLSCEQNLNHDAMYWYRQDPGQGLRLIYYSQIVNDFQKGDIAEGYSVSREKKESFPLTVTSAQKNPTAFYLCASGGQILGELFFGEGSRLTVL.

The gene calls are TRBV28 and TRBJ2-7; maybe TRBD2 (6 bases). Trimming pared 6 bases from V and 0 bases from J, leaving 9 bases between. Per the germline V gene, CDR1 is MDHEN and CDR2 is SYDVKM. The CDR3 totals 13 residues. Here the CDR3 DNA reads TGTGCCAGCAGAGGGACTTCCTCCTACGAGCAGTACTTC. Encoded protein: CASRGTSSYEQYF. The variable domain in full, completed from reference TRBV28 and TRBJ2-7, reads DVKVTQSSRYLVKRTGEKVFLECVQDMDHENMFWYRQDPGLGLRLIYFSYDVKMKEKGDIPEGYSVSREKKERFSLILESASTNQTSMYLCASRGTSSYEQYFGPGTRLTVT.

On this clone itself: Other DNA sequences from this sample encode an identical CDR3 as well. J is TRBJ2-2 and V is TRBV5-1; 11 bases line up with TRBD2. CDR1 and CDR2 (germline): SGHRS, YFSETQ. V trimming: 3 bases; J trimming: 2 bases; junction bases outside the gene matches: 3. The CDR3 totals 16 residues. CDR3 DNA: TGCGCCAGCAGCTCGACTAGCGGGACTAACACCGGGGAGCTGTTTTTT. Translation gives CASSSTSGTNTGELFF.

A single count supports this clone. This chain connects TRBV7-8 to TRBJ2-7; D possibly corresponds to TRBD1 (5 bases). This CDR3 contains 14 residues. Per the germline V gene, CDR1 is SGHVS and CDR2 is FQNEAQ. V shed 5 bases and J shed 2 bases, with 13 bases lying between them. DNA of the CDR3: TGTGCCAGCAGCCTAGACCGACAGACCTACGAGCAGTACTTC. Its protein product is CASSLDRQTYEQYF.

The CDR3 DNA sequence: TGTGCCATCAGTGTACAAGGCTCGCAGGGGGAACAGTACTTC. Translation gives CAISVQGSQGEQYF. The genes are TRBV10-3 and TRBJ2-7, with TRBD1 matching over 7 bases. CDR3 length: 14 residues. The V gene end was trimmed by 4 bases and the J gene end by 10 bases; junction bases not matched to a gene: 13. CDR1 and CDR2 (germline): ENHRY, SYGVKD.

This clone was recorded only once. This chain joins TRBV4-3 and TRBJ2-1, with D possibly matching TRBD2 (5 bases). The CDR3 runs to 17 residues. Per germline, CDR1 LGHNA and CDR2 YSLEER. The V end was cut by 0 bases, the J end by 8 bases, with 20 bases between. The CDR3 DNA is TGCGCCAGCAGCCAAGATTGGGGAGAGGGCTGGACCGATGAGCAGTTCTTC. Its translation is CASSQDWGEGWTDEQFF.

This chain connects TRBV19 to TRBJ1-4; 7 bases map to TRBD1. CDR1 is LNHDA and CDR2 is SQIVND in the germline V gene (reference sequence). V dropped 5 bases and J dropped 1; count of bases not matched to a gene: 1. This CDR3 comprises 14 residues. CDR3 loop: CASSRQGTNEKLFF. In DNA form, the CDR3 reads TGTGCCAGTAGTCGACAGGGAACTAATGAAAAACTGTTTTTT.

V is TRBV28 and J is TRBJ1-2, with TRBD1 as a possible D gene (5 bases). This CDR3 is built from 14 residues. Per the germline V gene, CDR1 is MDHEN and CDR2 is SYDVKM. Trimming took 7 bases from V and 2 from J, leaving 14 bases between them. CDR3 bases: TGTGCCAGCACCTCGGGACTGACGAACTATGGCTACACCTTC. This gives the protein CASTSGLTNYGYTF.

The genes are TRBV6-4 and TRBJ2-3, with TRBD1 matching 10 bases. Germline V gives CDR1 MRHNA, CDR2 SNTAGT. The CDR3 is made up of 16 amino acids. V trimming: 6 bases; J trimming: 4 bases; junction bases outside the gene matches: 10. The DNA of the CDR3 is TGTGCCAGCAGGGACAGGGGGTTTACCCCCTCAGATACGCAGTATTTT. This encodes CASRDRGFTPSDTQYF.